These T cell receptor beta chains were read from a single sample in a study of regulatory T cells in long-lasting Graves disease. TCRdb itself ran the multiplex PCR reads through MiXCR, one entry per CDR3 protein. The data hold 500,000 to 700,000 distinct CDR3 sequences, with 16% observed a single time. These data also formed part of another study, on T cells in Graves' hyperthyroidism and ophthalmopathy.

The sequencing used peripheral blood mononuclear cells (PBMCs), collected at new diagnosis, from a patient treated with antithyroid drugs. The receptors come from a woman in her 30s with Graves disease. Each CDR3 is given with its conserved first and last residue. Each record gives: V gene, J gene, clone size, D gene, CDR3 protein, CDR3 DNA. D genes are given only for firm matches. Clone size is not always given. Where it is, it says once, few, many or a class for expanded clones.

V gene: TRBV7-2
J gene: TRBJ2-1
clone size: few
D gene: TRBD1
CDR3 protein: CASSADRGNEQFF
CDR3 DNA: TGTGCCAGCAGCGCGGACAGGGGCAATGAGCAGTTCTTC

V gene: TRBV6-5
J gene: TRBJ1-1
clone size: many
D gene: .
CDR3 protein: CASSYSQLNTEAFF
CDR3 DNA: TGTGCCAGCAGTTACTCGCAGTTGAACACTGAAGCTTTCTTT

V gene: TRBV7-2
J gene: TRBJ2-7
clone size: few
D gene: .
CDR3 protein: CASSLPTGLPGEQYF
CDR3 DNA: TGTGCCAGCAGCCTGCCGACAGGCCTTCCTGGCGAGCAGTACTTC

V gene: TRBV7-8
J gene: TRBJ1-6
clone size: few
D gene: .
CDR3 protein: CASSLRGGADNSPLHF
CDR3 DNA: TGTGCCAGCAGCCTCCGGGGGGGGGCCGATAATTCACCCCTCCACTTT

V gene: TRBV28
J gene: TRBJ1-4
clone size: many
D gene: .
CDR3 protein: CASSLTDNEKLFF
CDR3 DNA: TGTGCCAGCAGTTTAACGGACAATGAAAAACTGTTTTTT

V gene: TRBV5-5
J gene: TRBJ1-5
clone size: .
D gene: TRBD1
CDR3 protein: CASSWDRGRGQPQHF
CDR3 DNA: TGTGCCAGCAGCTGGGACAGGGGGCGTGGACAGCCCCAGCATTTT

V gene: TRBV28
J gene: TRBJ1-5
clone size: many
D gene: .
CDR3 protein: CASSFSVNQPQHF
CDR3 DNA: TGTGCCAGCAGTTTCTCGGTAAATCAGCCCCAGCATTTT

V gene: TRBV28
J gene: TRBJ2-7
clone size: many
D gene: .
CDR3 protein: CASSLGTWREDYEQYF
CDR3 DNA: TGTGCCAGCAGTCTAGGGACGTGGCGGGAAGACTACGAGCAGTACTTC

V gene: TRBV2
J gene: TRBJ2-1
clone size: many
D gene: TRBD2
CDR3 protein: CASRRLAGWNEQFF
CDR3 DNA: TGTGCCAGCAGGAGACTAGCGGGATGGAATGAGCAGTTCTTC

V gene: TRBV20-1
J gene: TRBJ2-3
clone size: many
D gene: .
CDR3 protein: CSASSAYADTQYF
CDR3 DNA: TGCAGTGCTAGCAGTGCCTATGCTGATACGCAGTATTTT

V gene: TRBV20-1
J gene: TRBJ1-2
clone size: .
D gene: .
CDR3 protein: CSAKSPTARGQGSDGYTF
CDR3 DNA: TGCAGTGCTAAGTCCCCCACAGCTAGGGGCCAGGGAAGCGATGGCTACACCTTC

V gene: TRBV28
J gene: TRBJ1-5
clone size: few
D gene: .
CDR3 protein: CASRPSASLNQPQHF
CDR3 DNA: TGTGCCAGCAGACCTTCAGCTAGCCTCAATCAGCCCCAGCATTTT

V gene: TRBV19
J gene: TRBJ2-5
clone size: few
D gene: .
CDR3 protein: CASSIDRLQETQYF
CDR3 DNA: TGTGCCAGTAGTATAGATAGGCTACAAGAGACCCAGTACTTC

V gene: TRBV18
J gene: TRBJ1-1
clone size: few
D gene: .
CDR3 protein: CASSPYSVNTEAFF
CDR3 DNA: TGTGCCAGCTCACCATACTCGGTGAACACTGAAGCTTTCTTT

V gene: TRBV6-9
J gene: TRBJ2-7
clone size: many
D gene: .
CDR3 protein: CASSYSQASSYEQYF
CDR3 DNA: TGTGCCAGCAGTTACAGCCAGGCCAGCTCCTACGAGCAGTACTTC

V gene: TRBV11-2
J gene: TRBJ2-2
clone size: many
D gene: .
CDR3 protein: CASSLGSANTGELFF
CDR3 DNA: TGTGCCAGCAGCTTAGGCAGCGCGAACACCGGGGAGCTGTTTTTT

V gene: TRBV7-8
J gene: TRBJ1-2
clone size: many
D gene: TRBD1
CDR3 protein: CASSRPDVGTGWGYTF
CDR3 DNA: TGTGCCAGCAGTCGACCCGACGTGGGGACAGGATGGGGCTACACCTTC

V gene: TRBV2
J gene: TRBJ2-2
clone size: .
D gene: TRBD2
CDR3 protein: CASSGLAGVNTGELFF
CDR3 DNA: TGTGCCAGCAGTGGACTAGCGGGAGTTAACACCGGGGAGCTGTTTTTT

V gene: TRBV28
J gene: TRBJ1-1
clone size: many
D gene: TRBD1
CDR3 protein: CASSSGPGQGQAFF
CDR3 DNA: TGTGCCAGCAGTTCGGGACCGGGACAGGGTCAAGCTTTCTTT

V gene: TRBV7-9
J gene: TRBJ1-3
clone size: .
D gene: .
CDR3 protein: CASSQTGTFSGNTIYF
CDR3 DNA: TGTGCCAGCAGCCAGACAGGAACCTTCTCTGGAAACACCATATATTTT

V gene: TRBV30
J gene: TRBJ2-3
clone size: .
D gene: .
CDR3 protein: CAATGDSSTDTQYF
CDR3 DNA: TGTGCCGCTACCGGCGACTCCAGCACAGATACGCAGTATTTT

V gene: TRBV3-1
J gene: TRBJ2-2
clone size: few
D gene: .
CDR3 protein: CASSPSLTGELFF
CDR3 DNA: TGTGCCAGCAGCCCCAGCCTGACCGGGGAGCTGTTTTTT

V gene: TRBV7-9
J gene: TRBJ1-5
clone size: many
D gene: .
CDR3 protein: CASSSRVSNQPQHF
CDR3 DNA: TGTGCCAGCAGCAGCAGAGTTAGCAATCAGCCCCAGCATTTT

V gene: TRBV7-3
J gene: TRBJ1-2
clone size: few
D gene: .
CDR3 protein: CASSLIPARSEGYTF
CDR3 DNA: TGTGCCAGCAGCTTAATCCCTGCAAGGTCGGAAGGCTACACCTTC

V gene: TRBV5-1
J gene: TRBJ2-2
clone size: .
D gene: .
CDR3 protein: CASSLGSILEAGELFF
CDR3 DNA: TGCGCCAGCAGCTTGGGATCGATCCTCGAGGCCGGGGAGCTGTTTTTT

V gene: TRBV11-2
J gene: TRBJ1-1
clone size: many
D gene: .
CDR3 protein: CASSLGLRSTEAFF
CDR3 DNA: TGTGCCAGCAGCTTAGGTCTGCGGAGCACTGAAGCTTTCTTT

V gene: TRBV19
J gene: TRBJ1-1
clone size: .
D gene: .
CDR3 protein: CASRRAGIAFF
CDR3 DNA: TGTGCCAGTAGAAGGGCAGGGATCGCTTTCTTT

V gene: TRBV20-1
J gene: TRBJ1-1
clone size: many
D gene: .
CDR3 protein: CSATFRRASNTEAFF
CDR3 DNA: TGCAGTGCTACTTTTCGTAGGGCCTCGAACACTGAAGCTTTCTTT

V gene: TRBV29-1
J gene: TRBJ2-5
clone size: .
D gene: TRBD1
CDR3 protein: CSVGDRYTPGKETQYF
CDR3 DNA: TGCAGCGTTGGGGACAGGTACACCCCGGGGAAGGAGACCCAGTACTTC

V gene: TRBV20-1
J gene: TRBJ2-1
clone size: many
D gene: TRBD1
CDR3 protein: CSAAWDRGLNEQFF
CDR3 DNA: TGCAGTGCTGCTTGGGACAGGGGGCTCAATGAGCAGTTCTTC

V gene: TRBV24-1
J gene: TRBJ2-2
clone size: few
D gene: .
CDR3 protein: CATSDFSPAGELFF
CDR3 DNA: TGTGCCACCAGTGATTTCTCCCCCGCGGGGGAGCTGTTTTTT

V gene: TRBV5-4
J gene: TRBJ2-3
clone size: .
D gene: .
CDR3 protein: CASSSTPTDTQYF
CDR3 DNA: TGTGCCAGCAGCTCCACGCCCACAGATACGCAGTATTTT